Listed below are T cell receptor beta chains from one sample, sequenced in a study of T cells in Graves' hyperthyroidism and ophthalmopathy. TCRdb re-analysed the multiplex PCR reads in MiXCR, keeping a single row per CDR3 protein. The table includes roughly 500,000 distinct CDR3 sequences, over 35% detected once. Sequencing was done on a sample of peripheral blood or thyroid tissue (not recorded which). These TCRs come from an adult woman with Graves' disease, either hyperthyroidism or ophthalmopathy (not recorded which). Each CDR3 is given with its conserved first and last residue. The D gene is left open where the match is weak. Clone size appears in some rows only: once, few, many, or a class for an expanded clone.

v_gene	abundance	d_gene	j_gene	CDR3aa	CDR3nt
TRBV20-1	many	TRBD2	TRBJ2-7	CSAPPRAGVDTRGEQYF	TGCAGTGCTCCCCCTCGAGCGGGAGTGGATACCCGCGGCGAGCAGTACTTC
TRBV9	.	.	TRBJ1-2	CASSVRSSDYGYTF	TGTGCCAGCAGCGTCCGAAGTAGCGACTATGGCTACACCTTC
TRBV6-1	many	.	TRBJ1-5	CASNPGGGQPQHF	TGTGCCAGCAACCCTGGCGGGGGTCAGCCCCAGCATTTT
TRBV11-2	.	TRBD2	TRBJ2-7	CASSFFTSGSDEQYF	TGTGCCAGCAGCTTTTTTACTAGCGGGAGCGACGAGCAGTACTTC
TRBV2	.	.	TRBJ2-7	CASSDRGKTYEQYF	TGTGCCAGCAGTGATAGGGGCAAGACCTACGAGCAGTACTTC
TRBV11-2	few	.	TRBJ2-7	CASSLLRGEQYF	TGTGCCAGCAGTCTACTTCGGGGAGAGCAGTACTTC
TRBV7-2	.	.	TRBJ1-5	CASSRTVAGGQETQHF	TGTGCCAGCAGCCGGACGGTAGCGGGAGGCCAAGAGACCCAGCATTTT
TRBV7-2	few	TRBD2	TRBJ2-7	CAGSFDLTSGRRNEQYF	TGTGCCGGCAGCTTCGATTTGACTAGCGGGAGACGAAACGAGCAGTACTTC
TRBV6-4	.	.	TRBJ1-5	CANSERERTSNQPQHF	TGTGCCAACAGTGAACGAGAAAGGACTAGCAATCAGCCCCAGCATTTT
TRBV7-9	.	TRBD1	TRBJ1-4	CASSATGTGINEKLFF	TGTGCCAGCAGCGCCACCGGGACAGGGATTAATGAAAAACTGTTTTTT
TRBV20-1	.	TRBD2	TRBJ2-7	CSARRLAGDYEQYF	TGCAGTGCTAGAAGACTAGCGGGCGATTACGAGCAGTACTTC
TRBV20-1	.	.	TRBJ1-4	CSARSAGLNEKLFF	TGCAGTGCTAGAAGCGCAGGGTTAAATGAAAAACTGTTTTTT
TRBV7-9	once	TRBD1	TRBJ1-2	CASNLRGQNYGYTF	TGTGCCAGCAACCTCCGGGGACAGAACTATGGCTACACCTTC
TRBV29-1	.	TRBD2	TRBJ2-3	CSGAKTSGRTDTQYF	TGCAGCGGCGCGAAGACTAGCGGGAGGACAGATACGCAGTATTTT
TRBV11-2	many	.	TRBJ2-6	CASSWAVGANVLTF	TGTGCCAGCAGCTGGGCTGTTGGGGCCAACGTCCTGACTTTC
TRBV2	few	.	TRBJ1-5	CASTPRGDQPQHF	TGTGCCAGCACACCAAGAGGGGATCAGCCCCAGCATTTT
TRBV15	.	.	TRBJ1-2	CATSRDRGIGYGYTF	TGTGCCACCAGCAGAGATCGAGGGATTGGCTATGGCTACACCTTC
TRBV3-1	few	.	TRBJ1-2	CASSQGGVYGYTF	TGTGCCAGCAGCCAGGGCGGGGTCTATGGCTACACCTTC
TRBV10-3	.	TRBD1	TRBJ2-6	CASSESPTGDSGANVLTF	TGTGCCAGCAGTGAGTCCCCGACAGGGGACTCTGGGGCCAACGTCCTGACTTTC
TRBV6-6	few	.	TRBJ2-7	CAISENGGGYEQYF	TGTGCCATCAGTGAGAATGGCGGAGGATACGAGCAGTACTTC
TRBV5-4	.	.	TRBJ1-1	CASSASPSEAFF	TGTGCCAGCAGCGCGTCACCATCCGAAGCTTTCTTT
TRBV5-1	.	.	TRBJ1-1	CASSLRGTVNTEAFF	TGCGCCAGCAGCTTGAGAGGGACGGTGAACACTGAAGCTTTCTTT
TRBV5-1	.	TRBD1	TRBJ1-5	CASSATGTGAQPQHF	TGCGCCAGCAGCGCGACCGGGACAGGGGCTCAGCCCCAGCATTTT
TRBV5-1	few	TRBD2	TRBJ2-7	CASSIGLAGVEYEQYF	TGCGCCAGCAGCATCGGACTAGCGGGAGTAGAATACGAGCAGTACTTC
TRBV7-8	.	TRBD2	TRBJ2-7	CASSRGAGSSYEQYF	TGTGCCAGCAGCCGGGGAGCGGGGAGCTCCTACGAGCAGTACTTC
TRBV5-1	many	.	TRBJ2-5	CASSLAFGGRGQETQYF	TGCGCCAGCAGCTTGGCTTTTGGGGGCAGGGGCCAAGAGACCCAGTACTTC
TRBV10-3	.	.	TRBJ2-5	CAIRGGQGNEQYFGPGTLGETQYF	.
TRBV15	once	TRBD1	TRBJ1-2	CATSTRTGDGGYTF	TGTGCCACCAGCACCAGGACAGGGGACGGCGGCTACACCTTC
TRBV9	few	.	TRBJ1-2	CASSVGADGYTF	TGTGCCAGCAGCGTAGGAGCAGATGGCTACACCTTC
TRBV11-2	few	.	TRBJ2-2	CASSLERNTGELFF	TGTGCCAGCAGCTTAGAACGGAACACCGGGGAGCTGTTTTTT
TRBV9	once	.	TRBJ2-7	CASSPRLDRNPAYEQYF	TGTGCCAGCAGCCCACGACTCGACCGGAACCCTGCCTACGAGCAGTACTTC
TRBV5-1	.	TRBD1	TRBJ1-2	CASSAGTGPRGYTF	TGCGCCAGCAGCGCCGGGACAGGGCCTCGGGGCTACACCTTC
TRBV20-1	many	TRBD1	TRBJ1-2	CSARDRGPLPSRGYTF	TGCAGTGCTAGAGACAGGGGGCCCCTCCCTTCTCGGGGCTACACCTTC
TRBV11-3	.	TRBD1	TRBJ2-7	CASSFRDRVKCAENEQYF	TGTGCCAGCAGCTTCCGGGACAGGGTGAAGTGTGCGGAAAACGAGCAGTACTTC
TRBV10-2	few	TRBD2	TRBJ2-7	CASRVREGYEQYF	TGCGCCAGCAGGGTGCGGGAGGGCTACGAGCAGTACTTC
TRBV7-2	many	.	TRBJ2-7	CASSHGSTYEQYF	TGTGCCAGCAGTCATGGGTCCACCTACGAGCAGTACTTC
TRBV27	few	.	TRBJ2-7	CASRADLLSSYEQYF	TGTGCCAGCAGGGCGGACCTCCTGAGCTCCTACGAGCAGTACTTC
TRBV4-3	many	.	TRBJ1-1	CASSQDLPGNTEAFF	TGCGCCAGCAGCCAAGATCTTCCGGGGAACACTGAAGCTTTCTTT
TRBV2	.	.	TRBJ1-1	CAITKTVSTEAFF	TGTGCCATCACCAAAACAGTGAGCACTGAAGCTTTCTTT
TRBV10-3	.	.	TRBJ1-2	CAISSGDDGYTF	TGTGCCATCAGTTCCGGGGACGATGGCTACACCTTC
TRBV7-8	many	.	TRBJ2-2	CASSLSRTSGELFF	TGTGCCAGCAGCTTATCCCGGACTTCCGGGGAGCTGTTTTTT
TRBV4-2	.	TRBD2	TRBJ2-5	CASSLTYGAGVSQETQYF	TGTGCCAGCAGCCTGACCTACGGCGCGGGAGTAAGTCAAGAGACCCAGTACTTC
TRBV7-2	.	.	TRBJ2-7	CASTGEGSYEQYF	TGTGCCAGCACAGGGGAGGGGTCCTACGAGCAGTACTTC
TRBV9	.	.	TRBJ2-5	CASSVGPTRETQYF	TGTGCCAGCAGCGTGGGACCGACTCGGGAGACCCAGTACTTC
TRBV5-1	.	.	TRBJ1-2	CASSVGENGYTF	TGCGCCAGCAGCGTAGGGGAGAATGGCTACACCTTC
TRBV15	many	.	TRBJ2-5	CATSRGGVQETQYF	TGTGCCACCAGCAGGGGCGGAGTTCAAGAGACCCAGTACTTC
TRBV19	many	.	TRBJ1-1	CASSLHGASTEAFF	TGTGCCAGTAGTCTGCACGGGGCTTCCACTGAAGCTTTCTTT
TRBV3-1	many	.	TRBJ1-6	CASSLVGRDSPLHF	TGTGCCAGCAGCCTTGTCGGACGAGATTCACCCCTCCACTTT
TRBV18	.	TRBD2	TRBJ2-5	CASSPPTSLGTQYF	TGTGCCAGCTCACCACCGACTAGCTTAGGGACCCAGTACTTC
TRBV19	.	TRBD1	TRBJ1-2	CASSGRMWGQGAYGYTF	TGTGCCAGTAGTGGGAGAATGTGGGGACAGGGGGCATATGGCTACACCTTC
TRBV15	many	.	TRBJ1-5	CATSWDSNQPQHF	TGTGCCACCAGCTGGGATAGCAATCAGCCCCAGCATTTT
TRBV20-1	many	TRBD1	TRBJ2-5	CSAAETGLETQYF	TGCAGTGCTGCTGAGACAGGGCTGGAGACCCAGTACTTC
TRBV29-1	many	.	TRBJ1-2	CSADQTGKDGYTF	TGCAGCGCAGATCAAACAGGGAAGGATGGCTACACCTTC
TRBV6-6	few	TRBD2	TRBJ2-5	CASSYSPSIVAGGPGETQYF	TGTGCCAGCAGTTACTCGCCCTCTATTGTGGCGGGAGGGCCGGGGGAGACCCAGTACTTC
TRBV2	.	TRBD1	TRBJ1-5	CASSHAPGTGLRNQPQHF	TGCGCCAGCAGCCATGCCCCCGGGACAGGGTTGCGCAATCAGCCCCAGCATTTT
TRBV10-3	.	TRBD1	TRBJ1-6	CSIGQGRNSPLHF	TGTTCCATAGGACAGGGACGTAATTCACCCCTCCACTTT
TRBV29-1	.	.	TRBJ2-7	CSVGTGGRRIYEQYF	TGCAGCGTTGGGACTGGGGGTCGCCGTATCTACGAGCAGTACTTC
TRBV20-1	many	.	TRBJ2-2	CSATRGAWNTGELFF	TGCAGTGCTACTCGAGGGGCTTGGAACACCGGGGAGCTGTTTTTT
TRBV29-1	many	.	TRBJ1-3	CSAGDYHSGNTIYF	TGCAGCGCTGGGGATTATCACTCTGGAAACACCATATATTTT